This TCR beta chain was documented in a study of blood T cell repertoires in COVID-19. Across the whole study: Collection of acute and convalescent COVID-19 samples took place in the United States, Italy and Spain. T cells, B-cell-depleted T cells, or PBMCs supplied cDNA or gDNA.

Original data processing: Amplification from reference gene primers served as the basis for estimated nucleated cell counts. Clones were read by immunoSEQ multiplex PCR, and TCRdb kept only the in-frame ones, dropping some. From that table come the V and J calls and clone size; the DNA was used to work out D and trimming. This table holds 150,000 to 200,000 clones, about 92% found once. V was trimmed by 2 bases and J by 4 bases, leaving 12 bases between them. Germline assignment: CDR1 LNHDA and CDR2 SQIVND (reference sequence). This CDR3 region has 15 residues. The source material was peripheral blood. The TCR sequence derives from a man aged 55 to 70 with active or convalescent COVID-19. V gene TRBV19 combines with J gene TRBJ1-5; D may be TRBD1 (6 bases). The CDR3 loop reads CASSIPRGRNQPQHF. Here the CDR3 DNA reads TGTGCCAGTAGTATACCCAGGGGCAGAAATCAGCCCCAGCATTTT.